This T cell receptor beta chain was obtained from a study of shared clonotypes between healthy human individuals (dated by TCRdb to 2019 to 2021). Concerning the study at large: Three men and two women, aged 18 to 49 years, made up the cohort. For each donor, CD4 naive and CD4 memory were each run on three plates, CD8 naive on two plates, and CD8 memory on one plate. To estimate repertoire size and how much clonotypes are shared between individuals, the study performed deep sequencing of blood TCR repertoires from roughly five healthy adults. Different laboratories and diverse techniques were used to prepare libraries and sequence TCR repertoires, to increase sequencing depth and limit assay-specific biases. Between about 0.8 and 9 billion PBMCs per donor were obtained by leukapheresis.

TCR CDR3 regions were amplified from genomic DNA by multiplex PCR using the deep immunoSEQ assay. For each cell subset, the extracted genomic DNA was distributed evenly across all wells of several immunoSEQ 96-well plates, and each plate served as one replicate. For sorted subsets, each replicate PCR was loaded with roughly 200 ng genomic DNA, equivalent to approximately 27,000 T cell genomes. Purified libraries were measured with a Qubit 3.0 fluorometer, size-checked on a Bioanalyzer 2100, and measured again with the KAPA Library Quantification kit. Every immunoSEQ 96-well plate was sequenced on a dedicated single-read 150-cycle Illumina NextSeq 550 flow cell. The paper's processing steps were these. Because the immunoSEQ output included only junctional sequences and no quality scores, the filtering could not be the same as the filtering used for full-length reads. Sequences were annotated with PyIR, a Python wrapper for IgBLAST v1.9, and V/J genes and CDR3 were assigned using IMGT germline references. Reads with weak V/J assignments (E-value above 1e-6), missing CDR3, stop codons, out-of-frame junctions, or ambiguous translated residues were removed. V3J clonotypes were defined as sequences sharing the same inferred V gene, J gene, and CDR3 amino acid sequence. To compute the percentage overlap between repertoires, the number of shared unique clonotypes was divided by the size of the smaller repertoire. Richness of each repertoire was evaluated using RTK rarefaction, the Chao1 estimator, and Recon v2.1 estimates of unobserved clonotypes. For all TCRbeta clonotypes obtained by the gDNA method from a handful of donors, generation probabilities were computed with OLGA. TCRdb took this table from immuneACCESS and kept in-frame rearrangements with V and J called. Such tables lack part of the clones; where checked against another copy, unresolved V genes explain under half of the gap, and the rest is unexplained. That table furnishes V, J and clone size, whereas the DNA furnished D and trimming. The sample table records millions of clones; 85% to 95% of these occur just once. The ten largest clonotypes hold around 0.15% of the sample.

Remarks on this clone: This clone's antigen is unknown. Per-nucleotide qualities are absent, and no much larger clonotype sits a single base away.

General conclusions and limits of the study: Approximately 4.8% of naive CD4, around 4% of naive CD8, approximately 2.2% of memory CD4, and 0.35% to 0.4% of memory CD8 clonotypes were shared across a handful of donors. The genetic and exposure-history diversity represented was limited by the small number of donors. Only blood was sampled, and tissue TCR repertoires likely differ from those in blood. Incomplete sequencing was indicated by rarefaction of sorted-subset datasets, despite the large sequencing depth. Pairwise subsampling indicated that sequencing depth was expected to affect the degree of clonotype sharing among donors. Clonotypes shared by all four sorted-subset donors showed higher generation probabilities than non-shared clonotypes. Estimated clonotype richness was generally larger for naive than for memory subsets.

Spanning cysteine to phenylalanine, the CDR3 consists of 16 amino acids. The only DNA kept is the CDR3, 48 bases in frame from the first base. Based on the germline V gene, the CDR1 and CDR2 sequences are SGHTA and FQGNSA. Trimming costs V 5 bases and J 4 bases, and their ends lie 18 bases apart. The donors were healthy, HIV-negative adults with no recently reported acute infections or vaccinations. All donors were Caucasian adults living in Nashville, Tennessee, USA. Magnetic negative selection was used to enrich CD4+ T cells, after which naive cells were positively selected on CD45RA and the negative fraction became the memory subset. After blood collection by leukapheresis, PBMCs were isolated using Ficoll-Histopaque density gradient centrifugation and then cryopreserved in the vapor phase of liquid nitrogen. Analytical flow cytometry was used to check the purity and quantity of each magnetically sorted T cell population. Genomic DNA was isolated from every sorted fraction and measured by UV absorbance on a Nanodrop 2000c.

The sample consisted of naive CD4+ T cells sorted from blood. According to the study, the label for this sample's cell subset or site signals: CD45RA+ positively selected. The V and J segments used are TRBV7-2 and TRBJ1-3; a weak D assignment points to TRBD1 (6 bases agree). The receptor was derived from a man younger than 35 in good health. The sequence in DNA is TGTGCCAGCAGCGCGCAAACCTCAGGGGCGGGAAACACCATATATTTT. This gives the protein CASSAQTSGAGNTIYF. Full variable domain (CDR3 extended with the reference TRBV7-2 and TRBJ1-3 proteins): GAGVSQSPSNKVTEKGKDVELRCDPISGHTALYWYRQSLGQGLEFLIYFQGNSAPDKSGLPSDRFSAERTGGSVSTLTIQRTQQEDSAVYLCASSAQTSGAGNTIYFGEGSWLTVV.